Listed here are 8 T cell receptor beta chains from one sample, sequenced in a study of T cell responses to AZD1222 COVID-19 vaccine. Data came from immunoSEQ multiplex PCR; TCRdb stores just in-frame clones and leaves some out. The sample yields about 160,000 clones, just over 90% seen once. This specimen was peripheral blood, taken 28 days after the second AZD1222 dose. These receptor sequences come from an adult who received the AZD1222 COVID-19 vaccine.

This clone showed up just once. The gene calls are TRBV4-1 and TRBJ1-5; D unresolved. The CDR3 has 14 residues. Germline V gives CDR1 MGHRA, CDR2 YSYEKL. The germline V and J ends were trimmed by 0 bases and 3 bases, with 6 bases remaining between them. The CDR3 region has the DNA TGCGCCAGCAGCCAAGATATATCCAATCAGCCCCAGCATTTT. Its protein is CASSQDISNQPQHF.

This chain connects TRBV4-1 to TRBJ1-2; D is unclear. This CDR3 spans 14 amino acids. The germline V gene has CDR1 MGHRA and CDR2 YSYEKL. The germline V and J ends were trimmed by 5 bases and 8 bases, with 18 bases remaining between them. The CDR3 region is CASSMTRVGSGYTF. As DNA, the CDR3 is TGCGCCAGCAGCATGACCCGGGTGGGTTCGGGCTACACCTTC.

V gene TRBV6-4 combines with J gene TRBJ1-5; perhaps TRBD1 as D (6 bases). Per germline, CDR1 MRHNA and CDR2 SNTAGT. This CDR3 region has 15 residues. V gave up 6 bases and J gave up 5 bases, with 17 bases separating them. The CDR3 is CASRINRDPDQPQHF. Here the CDR3 DNA reads TGTGCCAGCAGAATTAACAGGGATCCCGATCAGCCCCAGCATTTT.

In this sample, this clone turned up once. This rearrangement joins TRBV19 to TRBJ2-1; D tentatively fits TRBD1 or TRBD2 (5 bases each). The CDR3 extends over 16 amino acids. In germline, CDR1 is LNHDA, CDR2 SQIVND (reference sequence). Trimming removed 4 bases from V and 0 bases from J, with 13 bases in between. The CDR3 coding sequence is TGTGCCAGTAGTAGTAGGGACCTGGGCTCCTACAATGAGCAGTTCTTC. Translated: CASSSRDLGSYNEQFF.

The rearrangement joins TRBV5-8 to TRBJ1-1, with D uncertain. Trimming stripped 7 bases from V and 1 base from J, with 14 bases between. CDR1 and CDR2 from the germline V gene are SGHTS and YDEGEE. This CDR3 is 14 amino acids long. The CDR3 DNA reads as TGTGCCAGCCTCCCCTGGCCAGGGAACACTGAAGCTTTCTTT. Translation: CASLPWPGNTEAFF.

The rearrangement joins TRBV1 to TRBJ1-1. TRBV1 is annotated as a pseudogene. The CDR3 loop spans 15 amino acids. This CDR3 is CTSSPPTEMNTEAFF. CDR3 DNA: TGCACCAGCAGCCCTCCCACCGAGATGAACACTGAAGCTTTCTTT.

The J gene is TRBJ2-7, the V gene TRBV6-5, with D unresolved. The germline gives CDR1 MNHEY, CDR2 SVGAGI. The CDR3 extends over 13 amino acids. With 7 bases removed from V and 2 bases from J, the gap between germline ends came to 12 bases. CDR3 sequence: CASTLRVTYEQYF. CDR3 DNA: TGTGCCAGCACTCTCCGGGTCACCTACGAGCAGTACTTC.

The rearrangement links TRBV12-3 or TRBV12-4 to TRBJ1-2; D is unclear. The CDR3 runs 13 residues. With 1 base removed from V and 7 bases from J, the gap between germline ends came to 10 bases. The CDR3 region is CASSLGSEVGYTF. CDR3 nucleotides: TGTGCCAGCAGTTTAGGGTCGGAGGTTGGCTACACCTTC.